This T cell receptor (beta chain) was documented in a study of T-cell memory formation after mild COVID-19. Whole-study results and caveats: Balance between CD4 and CD8 was seen in clones contracting day 15 to 85, and a CD4+ lean was seen in later expanders.

5'RACE, which relied on constant-segment primers, yielded TCR alpha and TCR beta cDNA libraries carrying sample barcodes and UMIs. TCRdb used MiXCR to reprocess the 5' RACE reads, holding one entry per CDR3 protein. The data contain 140,000 to 150,000 distinct CDR3 sequences, under 25% of them singletons. Germline lookup yields CDR1 SNHLY and CDR2 FYNNEI. The CDR3 extends over 14 amino acids. In the case of this clonotype: The antigen is undetermined. Relative to the germline gene, one junction end is altered; a read error may explain this.

The clonotype comes from an adult woman who had mild COVID-19 (a few samples of this study predate the infection). Cell type and time point are not known. Sequencing was done on a sample of PBMCs or a T cell subset sorted from them (not recorded which). The chain has TRBV2 and TRBJ2-5; 8 positions agree with TRBD1. The CDR3 spells CASTEDRGTETQYF. Written as DNA, the CDR3 is TGTGCCAGCACTGAAGACAGGGGCACAGAGACCCAGTACTTC.